This T cell receptor (beta chain) is drawn from a study of patients with pleural tuberculosis (dated by TCRdb to the mid-2010s). As for this clonotype: Its specific antigen is unknown. No base-level quality is on record; no much larger clone is a single base apart.

The sample was run on an Illumina Genome Analyzer IIx. Using fastp trimming at Q25 and MiXCR clonotype assembly, TCRdb reanalyzed the public sequencing data and kept in-frame beta chains. Here each entry gathers all rows of one CDR3 protein and keeps the most common genes and DNA. The sample records around 50,000 distinct CDR3 sequences, 7.3% of which are singletons. The top ten clonotypes cover 15% to 20% of the sample. From cysteine to phenylalanine, the CDR3 is 16 amino acids long. The retained sequence is limited to the CDR3, 48 bases, with the frame set at the first base. Clipping removes 3 bases from V and 9 bases from J, with 10 as the unmatched junction base count.

The sequence joins TRBV12-3 or TRBV12-4 to TRBJ2-1; TRBD2 lines up with 11 middle nucleotides. This sequence originates from a human donor with pleural tuberculosis. The DNA is as follows: TGTGCCAGCAGTTTCCTGGGACTAGCGGACTCCAGTGAGCAGTTCTTC. Its protein reads: CASSFLGLADSSEQFF.